Below are 5 T cell receptor beta chains sequenced from a single sample in a study of cytomegalovirus exposure and HLA in healthy donors. Both 60 Vbeta primers and 13 Jbeta primers went into the PCR. Clones were sequenced by immunoSEQ multiplex PCR, and TCRdb holds only the in-frame ones, with some missing. The table shows around 200,000 clones, with around four fifths occurring only once. The sequenced sample was PBMCs. The receptors derive from an older woman in good health and CMV-seropositive.

This clone was picked up a small number of times. The chain couples TRBV30 to TRBJ2-3; 7 bases are a match to TRBD1. This CDR3 has 13 amino acids. After removal of 2 bases from V and 6 bases from J, the junction contained 5 bases not matched to a gene. CDR1 and CDR2 from the germline V gene are GTSNPN and SVGIG (reference sequence). CDR3 DNA sequence: TGTGCCTGGAGTAAGGGGGCTGGTGATACGCAGTATTTT. Protein product: CAWSKGAGDTQYF.

The chain couples TRBV10-3 to TRBJ2-3, with 9 nucleotides matching TRBD2. V was pared by 6 bases and J by 2 bases, with 6 bases of the junction left unmatched. Germline V gene sequence: CDR1 ENHRY, CDR2 SYGVKD. The CDR3 contains 15 residues. CDR3 region: CAISDIAGATDTQYF. CDR3 nucleotides: TGTGCCATCAGCGACATAGCGGGGGCCACAGATACGCAGTATTTT.

This clone came up a few times. CDR3 sequence: CASSYIGTGNTGELFF. CDR3 DNA: TGTGCCAGCAGTTACATCGGGACAGGGAACACCGGGGAGCTGTTTTTT. The J gene is TRBJ2-2, the V gene TRBV6-5; 8 positions agree with TRBD1. CDR1 is MNHEY, CDR2 SVGAGI, per germline. The CDR3 consists of 16 residues. V trimming: 2 bases; J trimming: 1 base; junction bases outside the gene matches: 3.

A single count supports this clone. The rearrangement uses TRBV4-2 and TRBJ2-2, with TRBD2 as a possible D gene (6 bases). The CDR3 has 16 amino acids. Per the germline V gene, CDR1 is LGHNA and CDR2 is YNFKEQ. V shed 0 bases and J shed 6 bases, with 14 bases lying between them. The CDR3 region is CASSQDQVRGSGELFF. In DNA, the CDR3 is TGTGCCAGCAGCCAAGATCAAGTACGGGGGTCCGGGGAGCTGTTTTTT.

V gene TRBV28 combines with J gene TRBJ2-2, with D perhaps TRBD2 (6 bases). Germline lookup yields CDR1 MDHEN and CDR2 SYDVKM. The V gene lost 7 bases and the J gene lost 6 bases, with 12 bases spanning the gap. CDR3 length: 13 residues. The CDR3 region has the DNA TGTGCCAGCAAGCAGGGAGGCTCCGGGGAGCTGTTTTTT. Protein sequence: CASKQGGSGELFF.